The 25 T cell receptor beta chains presented below share a single source sample, sequenced in a study of shared clonotypes between healthy human individuals. Sequencing used immunoSEQ multiplex PCR; TCRdb keeps in-frame clones, though not all of them. The sample records a few million clones, under 95% being singletons. The sequenced material came from naive CD4+ T cells from PBMCs. Specified subset: CD45RA+ positively selected. The receptor source for this set is a man aged 18-30 years in good health. Some clones in this sample may be carry-over from other donors' samples.

This chain uses TRBV21-1 with TRBJ1-5; the D call of TRBD1 is as the table states it, not checked on the DNA. TRBV21-1 is a pseudogene. The CDR3 covers 13 residues. Written as DNA, the CDR3 is TGTGCCGACAGACCAAAAAACAATCAGCCCCAGCATTTT. The encoded protein is CADRPKNNQPQHF.

V usage is TRBV28 and J usage is TRBJ2-5; TRBD2 matches at 9 bases. The junction had 2 bases not matched to a gene; V was cut back by 6 bases and J by 3 bases. The CDR3 length is 13 residues. Germline V gene data show CDR1 as MDHEN and CDR2 as SYDVKM. The CDR3 is CASSRGGEETQYF. CDR3 bases: TGTGCCAGCAGCCGCGGGGGGGAAGAGACCCAGTACTTC.

The V gene is TRBV5-1, the J gene TRBJ1-1; unclear D gene. Germline loops: CDR1 SGHRS, CDR2 YFSETQ. This CDR3 has 15 residues. V lost 2 bases and J lost 1, with 12 bases in between. CDR3 sequence (DNA): TGCGCCAGCAGCTTCGCTCCATCCTCGAACACTGAAGCTTTCTTT. Protein: CASSFAPSSNTEAFF. The full variable domain, rest sourced from reference TRBV5-1 and TRBJ1-1, is KAGVTQTPRYLIKTRGQQVTLSCSPISGHRSVSWYQQTPGQGLQFLFEYFSETQRNKGNFPGRFSGRQFSNSRSEMNVSTLELGDSALYLCASSFAPSSNTEAFFGQGTRLTVV.

The J gene is TRBJ1-2, the V gene TRBV28; 7 bases map to TRBD1. V was clipped by 2 bases and J by 2 bases; unmatched bases: 8. From germline, CDR1 is MDHEN and CDR2 SYDVKM. The CDR3 length is 16 residues. The chain's CDR3 is CASSLGGGGKNYGYTF. In DNA form, the CDR3 reads TGTGCCAGCAGTTTAGGAGGGGGCGGGAAGAACTATGGCTACACCTTC.

V and J are TRBV15 and TRBJ2-3; D uncertain. The CDR3 consists of 13 residues. CDR1 LNHNV and CDR2 YYDKDF come from the germline V gene (reference sequence). V dropped 1 base and J dropped 2 bases, with 4 bases sitting between them. The CDR3 is CATSRGYTDTQYF. CDR3 DNA sequence: TGTGCCACCAGCAGAGGGTACACAGATACGCAGTATTTT. The full variable domain, rest sourced from reference TRBV15 and TRBJ2-3, is DAMVIQNPRYQVTQFGKPVTLSCSQTLNHNVMYWYQQKSSQAPKLLFHYYDKDFNNEADTPDNFQSRRPNTSFCFLDIRSPGLGDTAMYLCATSRGYTDTQYFGPGTRLTVL.

Comments on this clone: Other DNA sequences in this specimen translate into the identical CDR3. The rearrangement uses TRBV4-1 and TRBJ1-5, with 10 nucleotides matching TRBD1. The V and J ends lost 2 bases and 10 bases, in that order; junction bases with no gene match: 8. The CDR3 contains 15 residues. CDR1 and CDR2 from the germline V gene are MGHRA and YSYEKL. The CDR3 protein is CASSQSGQGKVPQHF. The CDR3 DNA reads TGCGCCAGCAGCCAATCGGGACAGGGGAAAGTACCCCAGCATTTT.

The genes are TRBV18 and TRBJ1-5; D perhaps matches TRBD1 (6 bases). V was clipped by 2 bases and J by 6 bases, with 20 bases between them. The CDR3 is 17 residues long. Germline V gives CDR1 KGHSH, CDR2 LQKENI. CDR3 region: CASSPRTEGPEGQPQHF. CDR3 in DNA: TGTGCCAGCTCACCAAGGACAGAGGGTCCGGAGGGTCAGCCCCAGCATTTT.

The chain employs TRBV19 and TRBJ1-1; D is uncertain. Germline loops: CDR1 LNHDA, CDR2 SQIVND (reference sequence). The CDR3 contains 14 residues. The V and J ends lost 3 bases and 7 bases respectively, with 15 bases between them. In DNA, the CDR3 is TGTGCCAGTAGTATTTCCTATAGGGCGGGTGAAGCTTTCTTT. It codes for CASSISYRAGEAFF.

The chain carries TRBV11-3 and TRBJ2-7; D ambiguous. V lost 1 base and J 3 bases, leaving 7 bases between the germline ends. The CDR3 is 13 amino acids. The germline V gene has CDR1 SGHNT and CDR2 YENEEA. This CDR3 reads CASSLGFLYEQYF. The CDR3 DNA reads TGTGCCAGCAGCTTAGGGTTCCTCTACGAGCAGTACTTC.

For the CDR3, the DNA is TGTGCCAGCTCACCAGATGACCGGAGGGGCGAAAAACTGTTTTTT. Protein sequence: CASSPDDRRGEKLFF. This chain links TRBV18 with TRBJ1-4; a weak D match, TRBD1 (5 bases). CDR1 and CDR2 (germline): KGHSH, LQKENI. The length of the CDR3 is 15 residues. The V and J ends lost 2 bases and 8 bases respectively, with 15 bases between them.

The V and J genes are TRBV5-1 and TRBJ1-4; D perhaps matches TRBD1 (5 bases). CDR3 length: 17 residues. Germline lookup yields CDR1 SGHRS and CDR2 YFSETQ. Trimming stripped 1 base from V and 5 bases from J, with 18 bases between. The CDR3 loop is CASSLISGPGGNEKLFF. CDR3 coding DNA: TGCGCCAGCAGCTTGATATCTGGGCCCGGGGGGAATGAAAAACTGTTTTTT.

The rearrangement joins TRBV9 to TRBJ2-1; D not certain. CDR1 SGDLS and CDR2 YYNGEE come from the germline V gene. This CDR3 contains 17 residues. V lost 2 bases to trimming and J lost 0 bases, with 15 bases between them. CDR3: CASSVQTGRSSYNEQFF. The CDR3, as DNA: TGTGCCAGCAGCGTTCAAACGGGCAGAAGCTCCTACAATGAGCAGTTCTTC.

This chain's CDR3 is CASSLRQTYDGYTF. Written as DNA, the CDR3 is TGTGCCAGCAGCTTGCGACAGACCTATGATGGCTACACCTTC. The chain carries TRBV7-8 and TRBJ1-2, with a tentative D call TRBD1 (5 bases). CDR1 is SGHVS, CDR2 FQNEAQ, per germline. This CDR3 spans 14 amino acids. V was shortened by 3 bases and J by 6 bases, with 14 bases between the two germline ends.

Here the CDR3 reads CASSLAPALEETQYF. In nucleotides, the CDR3 is TGTGCCAGCAGCCTTGCCCCGGCCTTAGAGGAGACCCAGTACTTC. The J gene is TRBJ2-5, the V gene TRBV6-1, with D unclear. Trimming removed 6 bases at V and 5 bases at J, with 19 bases between. Per germline, CDR1 MNHNS and CDR2 SASEGT. The CDR3 extends over 15 amino acids.

The rearrangement joins TRBV5-1 to TRBJ2-3; D is ambiguous. Germline V gene data show CDR1 as SGHRS and CDR2 as YFSETQ. This CDR3 contains 13 residues. Between the trimmed V and J ends, which lost 4 bases and 3 bases, there was a span of 9 bases. The CDR3 here is CASSPLPTDTQYF. The CDR3 DNA follows: TGCGCCAGCAGCCCCCTCCCTACAGATACGCAGTATTTT.

The chain carries TRBV5-1 and TRBJ2-7; 9 bases match TRBD1. V shed 4 bases and J 3 bases; nucleotides not matched to a gene: 8. The length of the CDR3 is 15 residues. CDR1 SGHRS and CDR2 YFSETQ come from the germline V gene. CDR3 coding DNA: TGCGCCAGCAGCCGACCGGGGACAGGGCGCTACGAGCAGTACTTC. This translates into CASSRPGTGRYEQYF. The whole variable domain, remainder taken from reference TRBV5-1 and TRBJ2-7, is KAGVTQTPRYLIKTRGQQVTLSCSPISGHRSVSWYQQTPGQGLQFLFEYFSETQRNKGNFPGRFSGRQFSNSRSEMNVSTLELGDSALYLCASSRPGTGRYEQYFGPGTRLTVT.

Here the CDR3 DNA reads TGTGCCAGCAGTTCCGGGACAGGGGGCGCAAGAGGCTACACCTTC. The encoded protein is CASSSGTGGARGYTF. The genes are TRBV28 and TRBJ1-2, with 12 positions matching TRBD1. The junction had 8 bases not matched to a gene; V was cut back by 4 bases and J by 8 bases. The CDR3 extends over 15 amino acids. From germline, CDR1 is MDHEN and CDR2 SYDVKM.

The CDR3 DNA follows: TGTGCCAGCGCGGTCGACCGGTGGGGGGAGGGAGGCTACACCTTC. Protein: CASAVDRWGEGGYTF. J is TRBJ1-2 and V is TRBV6-5; possibly TRBD1 for D (5 bases). Trimming left V 8 bases short and J 8 bases short, with 24 bases between. This CDR3 has 15 residues. Germline lookup yields CDR1 MNHEY and CDR2 SVGAGI.

This clone occurred once. V usage is TRBV7-9 and J usage is TRBJ2-7; perhaps TRBD2 as D (6 bases). Trimming cost V 5 bases and J 5 bases, with 16 bases left between them. The germline gives CDR1 SEHNR, CDR2 FQNEAQ (reference sequence). The CDR3 spans 14 residues. CDR3 region: CASSTPAGKNEQYF. The CDR3, as DNA: TGTGCCAGCAGCACCCCCGCGGGAAAGAACGAGCAGTACTTC. The full variable domain, completed using reference TRBV7-9 and TRBJ2-7, is DTGVSQNPRHKITKRGQNVTFRCDPISEHNRLYWYRQTLGQGPEFLTYFQNEAQLEKSRLLSDRFSAERPKGSFSTLEIQRTEQGDSAMYLCASSTPAGKNEQYFGPGTRLTVT.

The chain is built from TRBV6-1 and TRBJ2-2, with TRBD2 identical over 15 bases. Germline values: CDR1 MNHNS, CDR2 SASEGT. Losses at the gene ends were 1 base for V and 6 bases for J; bases not matched to a gene: 3. The CDR3 sequence is 17 residues long. CDR3 in DNA: TGTGCCAGCAGTGAAGGATGGACTAGCGGGAGGGCCGGGGAGCTGTTTTTT. Amino acids: CASSEGWTSGRAGELFF.

V usage is TRBV7-9 and J usage is TRBJ2-7; perhaps D is TRBD1 or TRBD2 (5 bases each). CDR1 and CDR2 (germline): SEHNR, FQNEAQ (reference sequence). V shed 11 bases and J shed 2 bases, with 13 bases lying between them. The CDR3 contains 12 residues. CDR3 sequence reads: CASMGETYEQYF. In nucleotides, the CDR3 is TGTGCCTCAATGGGGGAAACCTACGAGCAGTACTTC. The variable domain in full, completed from reference TRBV7-9 and TRBJ2-7, reads DTGVSQNPRHKITKRGQNVTFRCDPISEHNRLYWYRQTLGQGPEFLTYFQNEAQLEKSRLLSDRFSAERPKGSFSTLEIQRTEQGDSAMYLCASMGETYEQYFGPGTRLTVT.

The chain is built from TRBV5-1 and TRBJ2-5; no clear D. V lost 4 bases, J lost 5 bases, and 15 bases lay in between. The CDR3 has 14 residues. Germline loops: CDR1 SGHRS, CDR2 YFSETQ. CDR3 sequence reads: CASSATLSVETQYF. CDR3 sequence (DNA): TGCGCCAGCAGCGCGACCCTCTCGGTGGAGACCCAGTACTTC.

The V gene is TRBV30, the J gene TRBJ1-1; 8 positions agree with TRBD1. Germline CDR1 reads GTSNPN; CDR2 reads SVGIG (reference sequence). This CDR3 is built from 13 residues. J was trimmed by 6 bases and V by 3 bases; bases with no gene match: 6. The CDR3 DNA sequence: TGTGCCTGGAGAAGGCAGGGGGCTCCTGAAGCTTTCTTT. This translates into CAWRRQGAPEAFF. The full variable domain, with the rest looked up from reference TRBV30 and TRBJ1-1, is SQTIHQWPATLVQPVGSPLSLECTVEGTSNPNLYWYRQAAGRGLQLLFYSVGIGQISSEVPQNLSASRPQDRQFILSSKKLLLSDSGFYLCAWRRQGAPEAFFGQGTRLTVV.

The J gene is TRBJ2-2, the V gene TRBV27; no clear D. The CDR3 extends over 14 amino acids. Per germline, CDR1 MNHEY and CDR2 SMNVEV (reference sequence). Trimming left V 7 bases short and J 1 base short, with 10 bases between. The CDR3 DNA reads as TGTGCCAGCACCCTAAGGTGGAACACCGGGGAGCTGTTTTTT. Translated, it gives CASTLRWNTGELFF.

The rearrangement links TRBV5-4 to TRBJ2-4; no clear D. The CDR3 is 12 amino acids. V gave up 4 bases and J gave up 5 bases, with 7 bases separating them. Per the germline V gene, CDR1 is SGHNT and CDR2 is YYREEE (reference sequence). The CDR3 DNA sequence: TGTGCCAGCAGCCCCGGCGAAAACATTCAGTACTTC. It specifies CASSPGENIQYF.